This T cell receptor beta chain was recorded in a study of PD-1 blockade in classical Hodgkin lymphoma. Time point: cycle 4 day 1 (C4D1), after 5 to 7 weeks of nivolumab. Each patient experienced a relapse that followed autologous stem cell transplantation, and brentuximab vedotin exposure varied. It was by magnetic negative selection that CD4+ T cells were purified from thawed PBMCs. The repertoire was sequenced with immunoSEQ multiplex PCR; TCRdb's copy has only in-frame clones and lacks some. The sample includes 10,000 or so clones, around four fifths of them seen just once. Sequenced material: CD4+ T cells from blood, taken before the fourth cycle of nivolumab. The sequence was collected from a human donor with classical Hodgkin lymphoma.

CDR3 in amino acids: CATSRDRGLAGSQFF. The CDR3 DNA sequence: TGTGCCACCAGCAGAGATAGGGGACTAGCGGGCTCCCAGTTCTTC. This chain joins TRBV15 and TRBJ2-1; 12 bases are shared with TRBD2. The CDR3 extends over 15 amino acids. The ends lost 0 bases at V and 13 bases at J; junction bases unmatched: 7. Germline V gene lookup returns CDR1 LNHNV and CDR2 YYDKDF (reference sequence).